This T cell receptor (beta chain) derives from a study of T cells in Graves' hyperthyroidism and ophthalmopathy. The investigators amplified TCR beta CDR3 regions from RNA transcripts. First-round RT-PCR of the TCR CDR3 relied on the HTBI primer set. TCRdb independently ran MiXCR on the multiplex PCR reads; one entry per CDR3 protein. The sample lists 500,000 to 650,000 distinct CDR3 sequences, approximately 49% occurring once. J gave up 6 bases and V 10 bases, and 13 bases lay outside the gene matches. Germline-derived CDR1 and CDR2 are ENHRY and SYGVKD. The CDR3 extends over 14 amino acids. This clonotype was counted only a few times.

V is TRBV10-3 and J is TRBJ2-7; 9 bases are a match to TRBD2. The sample was peripheral blood or thyroid tissue (not recorded which). The receptor was derived from an adult woman with Graves' disease, either hyperthyroidism or ophthalmopathy (not recorded which). CDR3 in amino acids: CATLAGVLLSEQYF. CDR3 DNA: TGTGCCACCTTAGCGGGAGTCCTTCTCTCCGAGCAGTACTTC.